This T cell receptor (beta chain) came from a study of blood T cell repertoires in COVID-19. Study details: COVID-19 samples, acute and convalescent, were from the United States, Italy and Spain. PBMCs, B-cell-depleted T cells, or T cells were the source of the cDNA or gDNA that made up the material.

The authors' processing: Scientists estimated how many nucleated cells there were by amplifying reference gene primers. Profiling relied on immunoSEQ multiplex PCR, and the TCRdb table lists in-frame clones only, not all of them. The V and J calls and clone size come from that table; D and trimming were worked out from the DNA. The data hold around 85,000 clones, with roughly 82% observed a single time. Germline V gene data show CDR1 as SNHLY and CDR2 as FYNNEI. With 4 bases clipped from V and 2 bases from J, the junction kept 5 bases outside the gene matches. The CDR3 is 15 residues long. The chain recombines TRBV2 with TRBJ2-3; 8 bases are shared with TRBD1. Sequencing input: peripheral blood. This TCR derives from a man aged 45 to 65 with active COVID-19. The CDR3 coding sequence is TGTGCCAGCAGTGTACGACAGGGGCTCACAGATACGCAGTATTTT. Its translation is CASSVRQGLTDTQYF.